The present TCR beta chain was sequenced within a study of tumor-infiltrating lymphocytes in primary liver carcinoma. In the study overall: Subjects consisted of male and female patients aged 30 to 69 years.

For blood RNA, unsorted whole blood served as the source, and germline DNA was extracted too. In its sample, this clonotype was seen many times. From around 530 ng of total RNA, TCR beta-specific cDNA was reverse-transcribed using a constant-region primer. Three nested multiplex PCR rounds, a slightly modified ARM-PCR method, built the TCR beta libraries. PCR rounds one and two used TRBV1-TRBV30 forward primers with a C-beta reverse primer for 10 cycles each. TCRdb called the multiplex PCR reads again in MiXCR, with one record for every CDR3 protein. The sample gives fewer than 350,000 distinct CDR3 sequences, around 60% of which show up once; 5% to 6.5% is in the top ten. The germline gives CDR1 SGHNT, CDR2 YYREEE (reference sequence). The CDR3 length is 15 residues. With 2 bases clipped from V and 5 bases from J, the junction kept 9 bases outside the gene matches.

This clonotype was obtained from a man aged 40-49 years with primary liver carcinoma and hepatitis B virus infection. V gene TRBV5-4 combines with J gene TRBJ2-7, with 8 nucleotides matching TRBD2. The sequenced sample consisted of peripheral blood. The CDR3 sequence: CASSLIGERENEQYF. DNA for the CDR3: TGTGCCAGCAGCTTAATCGGAGAGCGGGAGAACGAGCAGTACTTC. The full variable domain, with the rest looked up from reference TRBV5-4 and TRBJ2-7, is ETGVTQSPTHLIKTRGQQVTLRCSSQSGHNTVSWYQQALGQGPQFIFQYYREEENGRGNFPPRFSGLQFPNYSSELNVNALELDDSALYLCASSLIGERENEQYFGPGTRLTVT.